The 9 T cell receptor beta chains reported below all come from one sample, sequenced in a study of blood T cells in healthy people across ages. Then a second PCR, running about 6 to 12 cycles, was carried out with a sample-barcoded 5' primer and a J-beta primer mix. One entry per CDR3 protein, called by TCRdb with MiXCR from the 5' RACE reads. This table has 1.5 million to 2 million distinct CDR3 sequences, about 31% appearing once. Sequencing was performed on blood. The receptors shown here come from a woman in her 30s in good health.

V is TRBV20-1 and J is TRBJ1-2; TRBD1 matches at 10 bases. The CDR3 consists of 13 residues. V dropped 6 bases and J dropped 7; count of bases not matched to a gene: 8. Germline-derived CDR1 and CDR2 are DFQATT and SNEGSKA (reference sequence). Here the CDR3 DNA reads TGCAGTGCCAGACCCGGGACAGGGGCTGGCTACACCTTC. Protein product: CSARPGTGAGYTF.

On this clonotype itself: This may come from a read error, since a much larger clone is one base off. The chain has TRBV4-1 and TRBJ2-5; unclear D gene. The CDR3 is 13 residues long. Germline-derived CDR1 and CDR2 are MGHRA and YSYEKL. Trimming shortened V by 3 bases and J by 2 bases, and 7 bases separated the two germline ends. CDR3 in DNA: TGCGCCAGCAGCCACGTCAGTCAAGAGACCCAGTACTTC. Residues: CASSHVSQETQYF.

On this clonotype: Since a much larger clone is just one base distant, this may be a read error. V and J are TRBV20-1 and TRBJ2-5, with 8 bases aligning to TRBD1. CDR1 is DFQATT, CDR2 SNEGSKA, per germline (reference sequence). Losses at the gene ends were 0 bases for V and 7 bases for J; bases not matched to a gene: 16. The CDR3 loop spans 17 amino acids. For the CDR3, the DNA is TGCAGTGCTAGAGATCGGGTCGCAGGGGGCGCCTTAGGGACCCAGTACTTC. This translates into CSARDRVAGGALGTQYF.

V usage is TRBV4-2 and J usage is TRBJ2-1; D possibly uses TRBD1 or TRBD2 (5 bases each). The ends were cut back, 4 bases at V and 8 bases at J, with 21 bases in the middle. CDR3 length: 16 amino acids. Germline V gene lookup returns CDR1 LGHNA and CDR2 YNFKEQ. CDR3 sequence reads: CASSPDTRGTHYEQFF. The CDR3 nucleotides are TGTGCCAGCAGCCCTGATACGAGGGGAACACATTATGAGCAGTTCTTC.

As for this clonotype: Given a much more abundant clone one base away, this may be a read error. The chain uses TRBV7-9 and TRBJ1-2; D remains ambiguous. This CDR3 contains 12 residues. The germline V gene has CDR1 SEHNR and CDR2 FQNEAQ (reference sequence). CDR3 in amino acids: CASSLNSYGHTF. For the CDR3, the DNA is TGTGCCAGCAGCTTAAACAGCTATGGCCACACCTTC.

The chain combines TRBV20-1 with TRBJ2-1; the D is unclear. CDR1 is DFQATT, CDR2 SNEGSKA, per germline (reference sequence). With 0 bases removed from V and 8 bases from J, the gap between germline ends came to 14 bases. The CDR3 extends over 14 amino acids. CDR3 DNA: TGCAGTGCTAGAGACACCCTAGGTAACTATGAGCAGTTCTTC. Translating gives CSARDTLGNYEQFF.

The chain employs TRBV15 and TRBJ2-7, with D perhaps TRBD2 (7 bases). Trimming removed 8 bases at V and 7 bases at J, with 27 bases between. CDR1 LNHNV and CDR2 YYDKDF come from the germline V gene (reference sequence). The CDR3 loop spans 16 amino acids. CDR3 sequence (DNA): TGTGCCACCGCCAGTCCGGGGGCTAGCGGATCTGGGGAGCAGTACTTC. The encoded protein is CATASPGASGSGEQYF.

This chain's CDR3 is CASSYGAQASEQYF. In DNA, the CDR3 is TGTGCCAGCAGCTATGGGGCCCAGGCCTCCGAGCAGTACTTC. This chain uses TRBV5-5 with TRBJ2-7, with TRBD1 as a possible D gene (5 bases). The germline CDR1 and CDR2 sequences are SGHKS and YYEKEE (reference sequence). The V end lost 3 bases, the J end lost 6 bases, and 16 bases lay between the germline ends. The CDR3 sequence is 14 residues long.

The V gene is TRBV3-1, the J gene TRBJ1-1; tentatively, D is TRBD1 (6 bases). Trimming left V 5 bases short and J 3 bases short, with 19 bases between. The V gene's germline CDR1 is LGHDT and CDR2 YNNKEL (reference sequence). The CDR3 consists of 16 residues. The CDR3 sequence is CASSFRGGGAYTEAFF. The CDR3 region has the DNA TGTGCCAGCAGCTTCAGGGGCGGGGGCGCGTACACTGAAGCTTTCTTT.